The rows below give T cell receptor beta chains drawn from one sample of a study of T cells in Graves' hyperthyroidism and ophthalmopathy. TCRdb reanalysed the multiplex PCR reads using MiXCR and keeps one entry per CDR3 protein. This table holds approximately 400,000 distinct CDR3 sequences, about 14% found once. The sequencing input was blood. Source of these receptors: a woman aged 25-40 years with Graves' ophthalmopathy. Each CDR3 is given with its conserved first and last residue. Each record gives: J gene, V gene, CDR3 protein.

TRBJ2-7 TRBV11-2 CASSLRGWRGVSYEQYF
TRBJ2-7 TRBV6-1 CASSEVAGRSYEQYF
TRBJ1-1 TRBV5-6 CASSPEGRNLNTEAFF
TRBJ2-5 TRBV28 CASSLNQETQYF
TRBJ2-5 TRBV11-1 CASSVRHQETQYF
TRBJ2-7 TRBV5-1 CASASRDRGPEQYF
TRBJ1-2 TRBV7-2 CASSLGADSTAGYTF
TRBJ2-7 TRBV2 CASSWEEQYF
TRBJ1-4 TRBV3-1 CASSQEARTYEKLFF
TRBJ2-2 TRBV10-3 CATRGGANTGELFF
TRBJ2-5 TRBV30 CACSTSGGARGKTQYF
TRBJ2-1 TRBV25-1 CASSSRDRVNNEQFF
TRBJ1-1 TRBV20-1 CSPRIDTEAFF
TRBJ1-2 TRBV20-1 CSADDRAYYGYTF
TRBJ1-1 TRBV13 CASSLVRGVDTEAFF
TRBJ2-5 TRBV3-1 CASSQDGLTQETQYF
TRBJ2-2 TRBV24-1 CATSPPRATGELFF
TRBJ2-5 TRBV20-1 CSARDGTGFGSQETQYF
TRBJ2-5 TRBV5-4 CASSLVGGPEQETQYF
TRBJ2-7 TRBV2 CASSTDRDHYEQYF
TRBJ1-3 TRBV7-8 CASSLAQSSGNTIYF
TRBJ2-7 TRBV18 CASSPPLEYEQYF
TRBJ2-5 TRBV19 CASSISGGAETQYF
TRBJ1-5 TRBV6-1 CASSEGRQHLNQPQHF
TRBJ2-7 TRBV12-3/TRBV12-4 CASTSRDRGNEQYF
TRBJ1-2 TRBV2 CASSESWGYGYTF
TRBJ2-1 TRBV27 CASRLLAGGYNEQFF
TRBJ2-7 TRBV20-1 CSARDSSGGVYEQYF
TRBJ2-7 TRBV28 CASSLWAHSYEQYF
TRBJ1-2 TRBV5-1 CASSLTGTGTLSGHGYTF
TRBJ2-3 TRBV5-6 CASSLGPPLLYGYF
TRBJ2-7 TRBV19 CASSHLSSYEQYF
TRBJ1-4 TRBV5-6 CASSLGRRDVRSPTNEKLFF
TRBJ2-4 TRBV28 CASKGAGPSIIQYF
TRBJ1-1 TRBV20-1 CSAHHRGRGTEAFF
TRBJ1-2 TRBV11-2 CASSLVSVEGYGYTF
TRBJ2-5 TRBV5-1 CASRLDRGGETQYF
TRBJ1-1 TRBV5-5 CASSPTALSNTEAFF
TRBJ2-3 TRBV11-2 CASSLQRGDADTQYF
TRBJ2-1 TRBV18 CASSPKETSGGAGEQFF
TRBJ1-1 TRBV29-1 CSHASGTGSEAFF
TRBJ2-7 TRBV10-3 CAIRGVEQYF